Each of the 21 T cell receptor beta chains below was sequenced from the same sample in a study of naive and memory T cell subsets. Two oligonucleotides, mixed equimolar, formed the beta constant-region primer covering TRBC1 and TRBC2. TCRdb re-derived calls from the UMI-ligation and nested PCR reads in MiXCR, one entry per CDR3 protein. Seen here are 140,000 to 150,000 distinct CDR3 sequences, 17% observed once, and the top ten hold roughly 0.13%. The sample comprised naive CD4+ T cells from blood. The receptors shown here come from a human donor in good health.

The chain employs TRBV19 and TRBJ2-7, with D possibly being TRBD2 (6 bases). The V gene lost 5 bases and the J gene lost 3 bases, with 20 bases spanning the gap. CDR3 length equals 16 residues. Looked up from germline, CDR1 is LNHDA and CDR2 is SQIVND (reference sequence). The CDR3 nucleotides are TGTGCCAGTAGTCCCGGAGGGACCGGGCTCGTCTACGAGCAGTACTTC. It yields the protein CASSPGGTGLVYEQYF.

The chain combines TRBV7-8 with TRBJ2-7; D is unresolved. V was trimmed by 4 bases and J by 2 bases, leaving 12 bases between them. CDR3 length: 14 residues. The germline V gene has CDR1 SGHVS and CDR2 FQNEAQ. The CDR3 sequence: CASSSSGRPYEQYF. The CDR3 nucleotides read TGTGCCAGCAGCTCATCGGGTCGTCCCTACGAGCAGTACTTC.

The chain employs TRBV14 and TRBJ2-3, with D perhaps matching TRBD1 or TRBD2 (5 bases each). CDR1 is SGHDN and CDR2 is FVKESK in the germline V gene. This CDR3 is built from 15 residues. V gave up 3 bases and J gave up 2 bases, with 12 bases separating them. The CDR3 nucleotides read TGTGCCAGCAGCCAGGCAGGGACCCACACAGATACGCAGTATTTT. It is translated as CASSQAGTHTDTQYF. Full variable domain (missing parts from reference TRBV14 and TRBJ2-3): EAGVTQFPSHSVIEKGQTVTLRCDPISGHDNLYWYRRVMGKEIKFLLHFVKESKQDESGMPNNRFLAERTGGTYSTLKVQPAELEDSGVYFCASSQAGTHTDTQYFGPGTRLTVL.

This clonotype was picked up a small number of times. The chain combines TRBV28 with TRBJ2-5, with D possibly matching TRBD2 (7 bases). Per germline, CDR1 MDHEN and CDR2 SYDVKM. This CDR3 comprises 16 residues. The V and J ends lost 7 bases and 0 bases respectively, with 18 bases between them. This CDR3 is CASTPGGPEDQETQYF. CDR3 coding DNA: TGTGCCAGCACTCCGGGGGGCCCAGAAGACCAAGAGACCCAGTACTTC.

This clonotype was observed a few times. The rearrangement uses TRBV24-1 and TRBJ1-5, with a weak D call TRBD1 (6 bases). The CDR3 sequence is 16 residues long. The V and J ends lost 0 bases and 7 bases respectively, with 15 bases between them. Germline V gene sequence: CDR1 KGHDR, CDR2 SFDVKD. The CDR3 protein is CATSDLESGGAQPQHF. CDR3 sequence (DNA): TGTGCCACCAGTGATTTGGAATCCGGGGGGGCCCAGCCCCAGCATTTT.

This clonotype has only a few counts. V and J are TRBV7-3 and TRBJ2-3; 11 bases match TRBD2. V dropped 5 bases and J dropped 0; count of bases not matched to a gene: 4. Germline CDR1 is SGHTA and CDR2 is FQGTGA. CDR3 size: 16 residues. The CDR3, as DNA: TGTGCCAGCAGCCCGGGACTAGCGGATAGCACAGATACGCAGTATTTT. Translating it yields CASSPGLADSTDTQYF.

The V and J genes are TRBV20-1 and TRBJ2-4, with D maybe TRBD1 (6 bases). Germline V lookup: CDR1 DFQATT, CDR2 SNEGSKA (reference sequence). The CDR3 sequence is 14 residues long. V dropped 1 base and J dropped 10 bases, with 17 bases sitting between them. The CDR3 coding sequence is TGCAGTGCTAGAGCCCCTCGGACAGAGAGAATTCAGTACTTC. Protein sequence: CSARAPRTERIQYF.

This clonotype came up a few times. The chain couples TRBV21-1 to TRBJ1-5. TRBV21-1 is an annotated pseudogene. The CDR3 length is 12 residues. CDR3 residues: CASSSYDWPQHF. The CDR3 DNA follows: TGTGCCAGCAGCTCCTACGATTGGCCCCAGCATTTT.

This chain joins TRBV3-1 and TRBJ2-1; 13 nucleotides match TRBD2. CDR1 is LGHDT and CDR2 is YNNKEL in the germline V gene (reference sequence). The CDR3 loop spans 17 amino acids. Germline trimming cut 1 base from V and 8 bases from J; bases unmatched to any gene: 8. The DNA for the CDR3 is TGTGCCAGCAGCCAAGCACTAGCGGGAGGGATATGGTATGAGCAGTTCTTC. This gives the protein CASSQALAGGIWYEQFF.

This clonotype was seen only a few times. The gene calls are TRBV28 and TRBJ1-2; the D gene is possibly TRBD1 (5 bases). Trimming removed 5 bases from V and 7 bases from J, with 17 bases in between. The length of the CDR3 is 14 residues. Germline CDR1 and CDR2: MDHEN and SYDVKM. The CDR3 protein is CASSSPDSPFGYTF. The CDR3 region has the DNA TGTGCCAGCAGTAGCCCTGACAGTCCGTTTGGCTACACCTTC.

This chain links TRBV4-2 with TRBJ2-5; 7 nucleotides line up with TRBD1. This CDR3 region has 13 residues. The germline V gene encodes CDR1 LGHNA and CDR2 YNFKEQ. Unmatched junction bases numbered 4, after V lost 4 bases and J lost 5 bases. CDR3 in amino acids: CASSPQGDETQYF. CDR3 DNA: TGTGCCAGCAGCCCCCAGGGGGATGAGACCCAGTACTTC.

This clonotype appeared a few times. V and J are TRBV18 and TRBJ1-5, with D maybe TRBD1 (6 bases). From germline, CDR1 is KGHSH and CDR2 LQKENI. The CDR3 length is 13 residues. Trimming removed 4 bases from V and 5 bases from J, with 9 bases in between. The CDR3 loop is CASSLYRDQPQHF. The CDR3 nucleotides are TGTGCCAGCTCACTCTACAGGGATCAGCCCCAGCATTTT. Looking up the rest from reference TRBV18 and TRBJ1-5 gives the full variable domain: NAGVMQNPRHLVRRRGQEARLRCSPMKGHSHVYWYRQLPEEGLKFMVYLQKENIIDESGMPKERFSAEFPKEGPSILRIQQVVRGDSAAYFCASSLYRDQPQHFGDGTRLSIL.

This clonotype was observed many times. The J gene is TRBJ2-7, the V gene TRBV12-3 or TRBV12-4; a possible D gene is TRBD2 (6 bases). Between the trimmed V and J ends, which lost 5 bases and 9 bases, there was a span of 17 bases. The CDR3 is made up of 13 amino acids. The CDR3 here is CASSLRDLWWQYF. In DNA, the CDR3 is TGTGCCAGCAGTCTTCGGGACTTGTGGTGGCAGTACTTC.

The chain recombines TRBV28 with TRBJ2-7; 13 bases fit TRBD2. The CDR3 totals 16 residues. The germline V gene has CDR1 MDHEN and CDR2 SYDVKM. The J segment lost 7 bases and the V segment lost 4 bases, leaving 10 bases of the junction unmatched. The CDR3 DNA follows: TGTGCCAGCAGTTCACCCTCCGGGACTAGCGGGAAGGAGCAGTACTTC. Translation: CASSSPSGTSGKEQYF. Looking up the rest from reference TRBV28 and TRBJ2-7 gives the full variable domain: DVKVTQSSRYLVKRTGEKVFLECVQDMDHENMFWYRQDPGLGLRLIYFSYDVKMKEKGDIPEGYSVSREKKERFSLILESASTNQTSMYLCASSSPSGTSGKEQYFGPGTRLTVT.

This clonotype was seen repeatedly, ten times or more. V is TRBV20-1 and J is TRBJ2-5, with 7 bases fitting TRBD1. CDR3 length equals 10 residues. The germline gives CDR1 DFQATT, CDR2 SNEGSKA (reference sequence). J gave up 5 bases and V 6 bases, and 0 bases lay outside the gene matches. CDR3 nucleotides: TGCAGTGCCAGGGGGGAGACCCAGTACTTC. It is translated as CSARGETQYF.

This sequence joins TRBV5-6 and TRBJ1-1; D is unresolved. The germline V and J ends were trimmed by 0 bases and 6 bases, with 3 bases remaining between them. Germline V gene data show CDR1 as SGHDT and CDR2 as YYEEEE. The CDR3 is made up of 11 amino acids. CDR3: CASSLAAEAFF. In DNA, the CDR3 is TGTGCCAGCAGCTTGGCCGCTGAAGCTTTCTTT.

This clonotype was observed a handful of times. This chain uses TRBV12-3 or TRBV12-4 with TRBJ2-1; TRBD2 agrees at 13 bases. This CDR3 is 17 amino acids long. The V segment lost 5 bases and the J segment 5 bases; nucleotides outside the gene matches: 9. CDR3 residues: CASSQLAGGPRNNEQFF. In nucleotides, the CDR3 is TGTGCCAGCAGTCAACTAGCGGGAGGGCCAAGGAACAATGAGCAGTTCTTC.

V is TRBV7-9 and J is TRBJ2-7; no clear D gene. V shed 1 base and J shed 0 bases, with 7 bases lying between them. Germline CDR1 is SEHNR and CDR2 is FQNEAQ (reference sequence). This CDR3 spans 14 amino acids. The CDR3: CASSLVPISYEQYF. CDR3 DNA sequence: TGTGCCAGCAGCTTAGTTCCTATCTCCTACGAGCAGTACTTC.

The genes are TRBV7-9 and TRBJ1-5; D call uncertain. Trimming stripped 3 bases from V and 5 bases from J, with 5 bases between. CDR3 length equals 12 residues. Germline CDR1 SEHNR, CDR2 FQNEAQ (reference sequence). The CDR3 coding sequence is TGTGCCAGCAGCTTTTCAGATCAGCCCCAGCATTTT. Its translation is CASSFSDQPQHF.

This clonotype was detected a few times. V and J are TRBV5-1 and TRBJ2-7; 8 bases are a match to TRBD2. V trimming: 2 bases; J trimming: 1 base; junction bases outside the gene matches: 2. Per the germline V gene, CDR1 is SGHRS and CDR2 is YFSETQ. The CDR3 runs to 14 residues. In DNA, the CDR3 is TGCGCCAGCAGCTTAACTAGCGGATCCTACGAGCAGTACTTC. This encodes CASSLTSGSYEQYF.

This clonotype was seen only a few times. CDR3 sequence: CAISEPNRGGGYTF. The CDR3 nucleotides are TGTGCCATCAGTGAGCCAAACAGGGGAGGTGGCTACACCTTC. The chain uses TRBV10-3 and TRBJ1-2; 7 bases fit TRBD1. With 2 bases clipped from V and 7 bases from J, the junction kept 7 bases outside the gene matches. CDR1 and CDR2 from the germline V gene are ENHRY and SYGVKD. This CDR3 has 14 residues.